A single sample is the source of the 2 T cell receptor beta chains below, sequenced in a study of blood T cell repertoires in COVID-19. This table comes from immunoSEQ multiplex PCR, and its TCRdb copy is limited to in-frame clones, with some not included. The data show 60,000 to 85,000 clones, around nine tenths seen once. The material sequenced was peripheral blood. These receptor sequences come from a man aged 35-49 years with COVID-19, enrolled during active disease.

The chain recombines TRBV6-1 with TRBJ2-5; TRBD2 is a possible D gene (5 bases). Trimming took off 0 bases at V and 5 bases at J, with 13 bases between the two ends. This CDR3 spans 15 amino acids. Germline CDR1 is MNHNS and CDR2 is SASEGT. This CDR3 is CASSEAGNLPETQYF. CDR3 nucleotide sequence: TGTGCCAGCAGTGAAGCCGGGAACCTCCCGGAGACCCAGTACTTC.

V is TRBV11-2 and J is TRBJ2-4; D may be TRBD2 (5 bases). The CDR3 is made up of 18 amino acids. Germline assignment: CDR1 SGHAT and CDR2 FQNNGV. Trimming removed 3 bases at V and 2 bases at J, with 20 bases between. The CDR3: CASSLSFATGGSKNIQYF. The CDR3 DNA reads TGTGCCAGCAGCTTGTCTTTTGCAACCGGCGGGTCCAAAAACATTCAGTACTTC.